Following are 18 T cell receptor beta chains from one sample sequenced in a study of shared clonotypes between healthy human individuals. Generated by immunoSEQ multiplex PCR, the TCRdb table keeps only in-frame clones and is missing some. The sample includes about 530,000 clones, about 79% of them seen just once. The material sequenced was PBMCs. The origin of the receptors is a woman in her 40s in good health. Some clones in this sample may be carry-over from other donors' samples.

On this clone itself: A much larger clone sits a single nucleotide away, making a read error possible. Additional DNA sequences in this sample encode the identical CDR3. V gene TRBV28 combines with J gene TRBJ1-2; possible D gene TRBD1, 5 bases. The germline V gene has CDR1 MDHEN and CDR2 SYDVKM. The CDR3 sequence is 12 residues long. Trimming removed 4 bases at V and 2 bases at J, with 5 bases between. CDR3 sequence reads: CASSSGNYGYTF. The CDR3 region has the DNA TGTGCCAGCAGTTCAGGGAACTATGGCTACACCTTC.

In the case of this clone: A far larger clone is just one base off, so this is likely a read error. The CDR3 nucleotides are TGTGCCAGCAGAGGGTACCAAGAGACCCAGTACTTC. This translates into CASRGYQETQYF. This chain links TRBV28 with TRBJ2-5; D is unclear. The CDR3 length is 12 residues. Trimming pared 6 bases from V and 0 bases from J, leaving 5 bases between. Germline values: CDR1 MDHEN, CDR2 SYDVKM.

The gene calls are TRBV11-2 and TRBJ1-2; 10 nucleotides agree with TRBD1. Germline CDR1 and CDR2: SGHAT and FQNNGV. The CDR3 is made up of 15 amino acids. Unmatched junction bases numbered 6, after V lost 3 bases and J lost 5 bases. CDR3 nucleotides: TGTGCCAGCAGCTTGACAGGGGGCGGTCAGTATGGCTACACCTTC. This encodes CASSLTGGGQYGYTF.

This clone was recorded once. V is TRBV6-4 and J is TRBJ2-1; tentative D call: TRBD2 (5 bases). CDR1 and CDR2 (germline): MRHNA, SNTAGT. The CDR3 runs to 15 residues. Trimming cost V 6 bases and J 1 base, with 13 bases left between them. Here the CDR3 reads CASSAQADSYNEQFF. The CDR3 DNA reads TGTGCCAGCAGCGCCCAAGCGGATTCCTACAATGAGCAGTTCTTC.

The V and J genes are TRBV19 and TRBJ2-1; TRBD2 agrees at 11 bases. Trimming at V came to 3 bases and at J to 2 bases, leaving 6 bases not matched to a gene. This CDR3 is built from 17 residues. Germline V gives CDR1 LNHDA, CDR2 SQIVND (reference sequence). The CDR3, as DNA: TGTGCCAGTAGTATGCCTAGCGGGAGGTTCCCCTACAATGAGCAGTTCTTC. Encoded protein: CASSMPSGRFPYNEQFF.

The chain employs TRBV30 and TRBJ2-7; D is unresolved. V was pared by 7 bases and J by 6 bases, with 22 bases between. Germline assignment: CDR1 GTSNPN and CDR2 SVGIG (reference sequence). This CDR3 is 14 amino acids long. CDR3: CAFIRQALMGEQYF. CDR3 DNA: TGTGCCTTCATTCGGCAGGCATTAATGGGCGAGCAGTACTTC.

The chain recombines TRBV6-4 with TRBJ2-1, with D possibly being TRBD1 or TRBD2 (6 bases each). The ends were cut back, 6 bases at V and 8 bases at J, with 23 bases in the middle. Germline V gene data show CDR1 as MRHNA and CDR2 as SNTAGT. The CDR3 is 16 residues long. The CDR3 DNA sequence: TGTGCCAGCAGAAATACCTCGCTGCGAGGGGGGCATGAGCAGTTCTTC. Its protein is CASRNTSLRGGHEQFF.

Concerning this clone: Other nucleotide sequences in the sample specify the same CDR3. This chain links TRBV28 with TRBJ2-7; D not certain. This CDR3 has 12 residues. Germline CDR1 and CDR2: MDHEN and SYDVKM. The V end was cut by 2 bases, the J end by 4 bases, with 6 bases between. CDR3 protein: CASSLAGYEQYF. CDR3 bases: TGTGCCAGCAGTTTAGCCGGGTACGAGCAGTACTTC.

The chain carries TRBV7-3 and TRBJ2-1, with D perhaps TRBD1 (5 bases). Per germline, CDR1 SGHTA and CDR2 FQGTGA. V dropped 5 bases and J dropped 9 bases, with 20 bases sitting between them. This CDR3 spans 15 amino acids. The CDR3 reads CASSPGQNIWSEQFF. CDR3 DNA: TGTGCCAGCAGCCCCGGACAAAACATATGGAGTGAGCAGTTCTTC.

The genes are TRBV12-5 and TRBJ1-2, with 8 nucleotides matching TRBD1. J lost 1 base, V lost 7 bases, and 2 bases had no gene match. CDR1 is LGHNT and CDR2 is FRNRAP in the germline V gene. CDR3 size: 13 residues. The CDR3 here is CASAGQGNYGYTF. The DNA for the CDR3 is TGTGCTAGTGCCGGACAGGGTAACTATGGCTACACCTTC.

This clone was detected a few times. A read error is the likely source, as a far larger clone sits one nucleotide away. The CDR3 does not end in the conserved phenylalanine or tryptophan, so this is likely a read error. The chain carries TRBV4-3 and TRBJ2-3; D is unresolved. The germline gives CDR1 LGHNA, CDR2 YSLEER. V was pared by 0 bases and J by 4 bases, with 11 bases between. There are 15 residues in the CDR3. The CDR3 region is CASSQDRLGADTQYL. CDR3 sequence (DNA): TGCGCCAGCAGCCAAGATAGGCTGGGTGCAGATACGCAGTATCTT.

On this clone itself: In the same sample, other DNA sequences code for this CDR3. V and J are TRBV11-2 and TRBJ2-3, with D possibly being TRBD1 or TRBD2 (5 bases each). Looked up from germline, CDR1 is SGHAT and CDR2 is FQNNGV. Trimming pared 1 base from V and 3 bases from J, leaving 5 bases between. This CDR3 is built from 13 residues. The CDR3 protein is CASSLGGTDTQYF. The CDR3 bases are TGTGCCAGCAGCTTAGGGGGGACAGATACGCAGTATTTT.

The chain combines TRBV5-1 with TRBJ2-1, with 14 positions matching TRBD2. The CDR3 spans 15 residues. The ends lost 2 bases at V and 12 bases at J; junction bases unmatched: 7. Germline CDR1 is SGHRS and CDR2 is YFSETQ. Here the CDR3 DNA reads TGCGCCAGCAGCTTCGGGACTAGCGGGAGAGGAGGGCAGTTCTTC. Its translation: CASSFGTSGRGGQFF.

The chain couples TRBV6-1 to TRBJ2-2, with 7 bases aligning to TRBD2. Germline V gene sequence: CDR1 MNHNS, CDR2 SASEGT. J lost 5 bases, V lost 4 bases, and 1 base had no gene match. The CDR3 consists of 13 residues. CDR3 region: CASSGEGTGELFF. For the CDR3, the DNA is TGTGCCAGCAGTGGGGAGGGAACCGGGGAGCTGTTTTTT.

Concerning this clone: At one of its ends the junction is not consistent with the germline gene, which may arise from a read error. The CDR3 region has the DNA TGTGCCAGCGGCTTACCCAAGCTGAACACTGAAGCTTTCTTT. Translation gives CASGLPKLNTEAFF. The gene calls are TRBV7-2 and TRBJ1-1; D is unresolved. The CDR3 totals 14 residues. Germline V CDR1 and CDR2: SGHTA, FQGNSA.

This sequence joins TRBV5-4 and TRBJ2-1; 9 bases map to TRBD2. J was trimmed by 4 bases and V by 2 bases; bases with no gene match: 4. This CDR3 region has 15 residues. CDR1 is SGHNT, CDR2 YYREEE, per germline (reference sequence). The CDR3: CASSFSSGIYNEQFF. The CDR3 DNA sequence: TGTGCCAGCAGCTTTTCTAGCGGGATATACAATGAGCAGTTCTTC.

This clone was counted a single time. This clone may be a read error of a much larger clone one base away. The rearrangement joins TRBV25-1 to TRBJ1-4, with D possibly TRBD1 on 6 matching bases. The CDR3 extends over 12 amino acids. Germline V gene data show CDR1 as MGHDK and CDR2 as SYGVNS. V was clipped by 4 bases and J by 14 bases, with 14 bases between them. CDR3 in DNA: TGTGCCAGCAGTGGTCTGTCAGGACAGCTGTTTTTT. This gives the protein CASSGLSGQLFF.

The chain is built from TRBV16 and TRBJ2-7; D is unresolved. CDR1 and CDR2 from the germline V gene are KGHSY and FQNENV. This CDR3 region has 13 residues. The ends were cut back, 1 base at V and 1 base at J, with 5 bases in the middle. As DNA, the CDR3 is TGTGCCAGCAGCCAATACCGTTCCTACGAGCAGTACTTC. Its protein is CASSQYRSYEQYF.